This TCR beta chain was recorded in a study of cytomegalovirus exposure and HLA in healthy donors. As for the study in general: About 85 million unique TCR sequences came from HLA-typed donors in an early release. Study-wide results and limits: The investigators catalogued 150 to 200 TCR beta chains as cytomegalovirus-associated.

The PCR contained 60 Vbeta and 13 Jbeta primers. The repertoire was sequenced with immunoSEQ multiplex PCR; TCRdb's copy has only in-frame clones and lacks some. The repertoire has under 200,000 clones, approximately 80% of them found once; the top ten carry roughly 0.5%. The CDR3 spans 16 residues. CDR1 and CDR2 (germline): GTSNPN, SVGIG (reference sequence). V lost 4 bases to trimming and J lost 6 bases, with 22 bases between them. A note on this clone: Its specificity is unknown.

The sequence was obtained from a woman between 50 and 59 years old in good health and CMV-seronegative. The chain carries TRBV30 and TRBJ2-1, with a possible D match to TRBD1 (6 bases). Sequences were obtained from PBMCs. CDR3 DNA: TGTGCCTGGATAACCCCCGGGGACATGGGCGGCAATGAGCAGTTCTTC. Its translation: CAWITPGDMGGNEQFF.